This T cell receptor (beta chain) was sequenced in a study of human T cells and chemical hapten exposure. Points on this clonotype: Its specificity is unknown.

Described time point: pre-sensitization, week 0. As to treatment: therapeutic diphenylcyclopropenone sensitization with weekly scalp DPC. The study, taken as a whole, reports: Counts of expanded TCRs (at PT1) showed a positive correlation with patch test score. All donors were alopecia patients, so their immunity may differ from that of healthy people.

The CDR3 spans 13 residues. V gave up 6 bases and J gave up 9 bases, with 17 bases separating them. CDR1 SNHLY and CDR2 FYNNEI come from the germline V gene. As the library was built, unique molecular identifiers were attached to individual cDNA molecules. In the study's own analysis: Sequenced samples showed a median of around 93,000 TCRs each, with counts running from approximately 20,000 to 700,000. TCRdb passed the RACE reads through MiXCR, listing each CDR3 protein once. TCRdb's processing, not the study's, gives the V and J calls here. This sample carries 120,000 or so distinct CDR3 sequences, around an eighth of them seen once, and the ten largest clones take approximately 3%.

This clonotype was obtained from a woman between 18 and 29 years old with alopecia areata. Some clones in this sample may be carry-over from other donors' samples. The specimen comprised whole blood, sampled in connection with sensitization to the hapten diphenylcyclopropenone (DPC). The V and J genes are TRBV2 and TRBJ2-5; the D is unclear. In DNA, the CDR3 is TGTGCCAGCAGCCTCAAGGTTACTTTGCCCCAGTACTTC. This gives the protein CASSLKVTLPQYF.